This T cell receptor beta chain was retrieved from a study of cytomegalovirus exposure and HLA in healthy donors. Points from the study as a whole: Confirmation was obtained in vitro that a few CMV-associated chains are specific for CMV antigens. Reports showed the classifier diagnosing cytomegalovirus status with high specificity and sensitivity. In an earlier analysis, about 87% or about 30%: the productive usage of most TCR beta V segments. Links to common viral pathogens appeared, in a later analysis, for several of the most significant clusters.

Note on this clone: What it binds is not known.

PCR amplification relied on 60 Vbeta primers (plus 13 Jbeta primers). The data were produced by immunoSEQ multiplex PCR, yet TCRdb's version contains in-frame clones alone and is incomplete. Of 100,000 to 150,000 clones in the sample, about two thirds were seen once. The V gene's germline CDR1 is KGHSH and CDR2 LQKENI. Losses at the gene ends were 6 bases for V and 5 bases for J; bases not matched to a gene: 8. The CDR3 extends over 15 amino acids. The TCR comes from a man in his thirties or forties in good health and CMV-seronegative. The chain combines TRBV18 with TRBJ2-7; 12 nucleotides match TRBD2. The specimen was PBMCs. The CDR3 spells CASSPRTSGEHEQYF. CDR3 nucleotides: TGTGCCAGCTCCCCGCGGACTAGCGGGGAACACGAGCAGTACTTC.